One TCR beta chain is described in this entry. The data were produced by immunoSEQ multiplex PCR, yet TCRdb's version contains in-frame clones alone and is incomplete. This sample yields roughly 300,000 clones, of which 65% to 90% are seen a single time; just over 7% belongs to the top ten. The data were taken from a study of blood T cell repertoires in COVID-19. For the study at large: The origin of the acute and convalescent COVID-19 samples was the United States, Italy and Spain. PBMCs, B-cell-depleted T cells, or T cells were the source of the cDNA or gDNA that made up the material.

Germline V lookup: CDR1 LNHDA, CDR2 SQIVND (reference sequence). The CDR3 runs 12 residues. V lost 6 bases, J lost 4 bases, and 8 bases lay in between. This chain connects TRBV19 to TRBJ2-3; no definite D call. The material sequenced was peripheral blood. This clonotype originated in a human donor in a cohort sampled during active COVID-19. Here the CDR3 reads CASSGTADTQYF. The CDR3 nucleotides read TGTGCCAGTAGCGGAACAGCAGATACGCAGTATTTT. The full variable domain, its missing parts supplied by reference TRBV19 and TRBJ2-3, is DGGITQSPKYLFRKEGQNVTLSCEQNLNHDAMYWYRQDPGQGLRLIYYSQIVNDFQKGDIAEGYSVSREKKESFPLTVTSAQKNPTAFYLCASSGTADTQYFGPGTRLTVL.